The 21 T cell receptor beta chains in this list originate from one sample, sequenced in a study of blood T cell repertoires in COVID-19. Produced via immunoSEQ multiplex PCR; TCRdb's table is partial and in-frame only. The data hold 140,000 to 150,000 clones, with 60% to 80% observed a single time. Specimen: peripheral blood. The source of these receptors is a man between 45 and 60 years old with active or convalescent COVID-19.

The chain combines TRBV24-1 with TRBJ2-5, with TRBD2 matching 10 bases. Germline CDR1 is KGHDR and CDR2 is SFDVKD. Trimming cost V 4 bases and J 7 bases; bases outside gene matches: 11. The CDR3 contains 16 residues. The CDR3, as DNA: TGTGCCACCAGTGACCCTGGAGCGGGAGGGCCGGGGACCCAGTACTTC. This translates into CATSDPGAGGPGTQYF.

This clone has a handful of counts. This rearrangement joins TRBV28 to TRBJ2-2, with D uncertain. V lost 7 bases to trimming and J lost 4 bases, with 10 bases between them. This CDR3 has 13 amino acids. The germline gives CDR1 MDHEN, CDR2 SYDVKM. DNA for the CDR3: TGTGCCAGCACCCTAAGCCTCACCGGGGAGCTGTTTTTT. Protein: CASTLSLTGELFF.

This clone was seen many times. This chain joins TRBV19 and TRBJ2-7, with D uncertain. In germline, CDR1 is LNHDA, CDR2 SQIVND (reference sequence). Trimming left V 0 bases short and J 7 bases short, with 13 bases between. The CDR3 loop spans 14 amino acids. In DNA, the CDR3 is TGTGCCAGTAGTATAGATGTGCGGATTGCGGAGCAGTACTTC. This sequence encodes CASSIDVRIAEQYF.

This clone came up a few times. The genes are TRBV6-5 and TRBJ2-7; TRBD2 agrees at 8 bases. The CDR3 loop spans 13 amino acids. Trimming cost V 8 bases and J 6 bases; bases outside gene matches: 9. CDR1 and CDR2 (germline): MNHEY, SVGAGI. The CDR3 sequence: CASAVAGRGEQYF. In DNA, the CDR3 is TGTGCCAGCGCGGTAGCGGGACGGGGCGAGCAGTACTTC.

This clone was observed a few times. This chain uses TRBV14 with TRBJ2-1; 9 positions match TRBD2. J lost 15 bases, V lost 0 bases, and 9 bases had no gene match. Per the germline V gene, CDR1 is SGHDN and CDR2 is FVKESK. The CDR3 spans 14 residues. CDR3 coding DNA: TGTGCCAGCAGCCAAGAAGAGGCTAGCGGGGCCCGGTTCTTC. This sequence encodes CASSQEEASGARFF.

The rearrangement joins TRBV3-1 (or the pseudogene TRBV3-2) to TRBJ1-4, with D unresolved. Trimming shortened V by 1 base and J by 8 bases, and 11 bases separated the two germline ends. This CDR3 contains 14 residues. Germline V lookup: CDR1 LGHDT, CDR2 YNNKEL (reference sequence). The CDR3 loop reads CASSQVLGEEKLFF. CDR3 sequence (DNA): TGTGCCAGCAGCCAAGTTTTGGGCGAAGAAAAACTGTTTTTT.

The rearrangement uses TRBV4-1 and TRBJ2-7, with D hard to call. Trimming removed 1 base at V and 0 bases at J, with 13 bases between. Germline V gene sequence: CDR1 MGHRA, CDR2 YSYEKL. This CDR3 has 16 amino acids. The CDR3 loop is CASSQGGSEISYEQYF. The CDR3 DNA follows: TGCGCCAGCAGCCAAGGAGGATCAGAGATCTCCTACGAGCAGTACTTC.

The chain uses TRBV6-5 and TRBJ2-2; 7 bases are a match to TRBD2. With 5 bases clipped from V and 5 bases from J, the junction kept 8 bases outside the gene matches. The germline V gene encodes CDR1 MNHEY and CDR2 SVGAGI. This CDR3 has 15 amino acids. This CDR3 reads CASSITTGGTGELFF. CDR3 bases: TGTGCCAGCAGTATCACTACCGGGGGGACCGGGGAGCTGTTTTTT.

The CDR3 sequence is CASSLGQGFSYEQYF. Written as DNA, the CDR3 is TGTGCCAGCAGTTTGGGACAGGGTTTCAGCTACGAGCAGTACTTC. The chain has TRBV6-6 and TRBJ2-7; 9 nucleotides match TRBD1. The CDR3 is 15 residues long. CDR1 MNHNY and CDR2 SVGAGI come from the germline V gene (reference sequence). The J segment lost 3 bases and the V segment lost 4 bases, leaving 7 bases of the junction unmatched.

The gene calls are TRBV3-1 (or the pseudogene TRBV3-2) and TRBJ1-1, with a possible D match to TRBD1 (5 bases). CDR1 and CDR2 (germline): LGHDT, YNNKEL (reference sequence). The CDR3 loop spans 15 amino acids. Trimming took 4 bases from V and 0 from J, leaving 12 bases between them. CDR3 sequence reads: CASSPSRGLNTEAFF. Here the CDR3 DNA reads TGTGCCAGCAGCCCTTCTAGGGGTCTGAACACTGAAGCTTTCTTT.

The chain uses TRBV5-6 and TRBJ2-7; D not resolved. The germline gives CDR1 SGHDT, CDR2 YYEEEE. The CDR3 totals 14 residues. V was clipped by 4 bases and J by 3 bases, with 14 bases between them. The CDR3 sequence is CASSKHEVYYEQYF. CDR3 DNA sequence: TGTGCCAGCAGCAAACACGAGGTTTACTACGAGCAGTACTTC.

The gene calls are TRBV25-1 and TRBJ1-2; D call uncertain. Trimming took 2 bases from V and 0 from J, leaving 13 bases between them. CDR1 is MGHDK, CDR2 SYGVNS, per germline. The CDR3 spans 16 residues. The CDR3 loop reads CASSEIGREANYGYTF. The CDR3 bases are TGTGCCAGCAGTGAAATAGGGAGGGAAGCTAACTATGGCTACACCTTC.

The chain joins TRBV4-1 to TRBJ1-5, with D perhaps TRBD1 (6 bases). The V end lost 0 bases, the J end lost 0 bases, and 15 bases lay between the germline ends. The length of the CDR3 is 18 residues. The germline gives CDR1 MGHRA, CDR2 YSYEKL. This CDR3 is CASSQEQGWGYSNQPQHF. In nucleotides, the CDR3 is TGCGCCAGCAGCCAAGAGCAGGGGTGGGGGTATAGCAATCAGCCCCAGCATTTT.

The genes are TRBV29-1 and TRBJ2-7, with D possibly matching TRBD2 (5 bases). This CDR3 is 13 amino acids long. From germline, CDR1 is SQVTM and CDR2 ANQGSEA. CDR3 coding DNA: TGCAGACGCTGGAACAGACTAACCTACGAGCAGTACTTC. Its protein is CRRWNRLTYEQYF.

As concerns this clone: One end of the junction fails to match germline, which may point to a read error. This chain joins TRBV2 and TRBJ2-7, with TRBD1 matching over 7 bases. This CDR3 is 15 amino acids long. The germline V gene encodes CDR1 SNHLY and CDR2 FYNNEI. CDR3 sequence: CASTLDRSFSHEQYF. CDR3 nucleotides: TGTGCCAGCACCCTGGACAGGTCATTCTCCCACGAGCAGTACTTC.

The chain joins TRBV2 to TRBJ1-5; a weak D match, TRBD1 (6 bases). The V gene's germline CDR1 is SNHLY and CDR2 FYNNEI. Trimming stripped 6 bases from V and 6 bases from J, with 21 bases between. The CDR3 sequence is 16 residues long. This CDR3 is CASSPRTDPSGQPQHF. The CDR3 DNA follows: TGTGCCAGCAGCCCGAGGACAGATCCATCAGGTCAGCCCCAGCATTTT.

This clone was counted only a few times. The chain employs TRBV24-1 and TRBJ1-2; D possibly corresponds to TRBD1 (6 bases). Germline assignment: CDR1 KGHDR and CDR2 SFDVKD. This CDR3 region has 14 residues. Deletions cut 5 bases from V and 0 bases from J, with 9 bases between. The CDR3 spells CATSADRSNYGYTF. The CDR3 DNA reads TGTGCCACCAGTGCCGACAGGTCTAACTATGGCTACACCTTC.

CDR3 residues: CASSPGQSYGYTF. The CDR3 DNA reads as TGTGCCAGCAGCCCGGGACAGTCCTATGGCTACACCTTC. The chain uses TRBV25-1 and TRBJ1-2; 7 nucleotides agree with TRBD1. The germline V gene has CDR1 MGHDK and CDR2 SYGVNS. V shed 6 bases, J shed 4 bases, and the junction held 5 bases outside the gene matches. CDR3 length equals 13 residues.

The V call is TRBV6-5, the J call TRBJ1-1, with D perhaps TRBD1 (5 bases). This CDR3 spans 14 amino acids. Germline assignment: CDR1 MNHEY and CDR2 SVGAGI. The germline V and J ends were trimmed by 2 bases and 4 bases, with 11 bases remaining between them. The DNA for the CDR3 is TGTGCCAGCAGTTACAAGGGGCGAGTCACTGAAGCTTTCTTT. It codes for CASSYKGRVTEAFF.

The rearrangement uses TRBV20-1 and TRBJ1-2; D is unclear. CDR1 and CDR2 (germline): DFQATT, SNEGSKA (reference sequence). This CDR3 region has 15 residues. V gave up 3 bases and J gave up 0 bases, with 14 bases separating them. This CDR3 reads CSASPPSLTNYGYTF. The CDR3, as DNA: TGCAGTGCTAGTCCCCCCTCACTTACTAACTATGGCTACACCTTC.

This clone was detected a few times. The rearrangement links TRBV12-3 or TRBV12-4 to TRBJ1-6, with D hard to call. Deletions cut 3 bases from V and 7 bases from J, with 7 bases between. The CDR3 has 13 amino acids. CDR3 nucleotides: TGTGCCAGCAGTTTCGTCTTCAATTCACCCCTCCACTTT. As protein: CASSFVFNSPLHF.